A single sample gave rise to the 15 T cell receptor beta chains below, sequenced in a study of T cells in narcolepsy. Assay: immunoSEQ multiplex PCR; the TCRdb copy retains only in-frame clones and omits some. The sample includes tens of thousands of clones, approximately 88% of them seen just once. The sequenced sample consisted of CD45RA- memory CD4+ T cells from PBMCs. The receptors originated from a human donor with narcolepsy.

The rearrangement links TRBV4-2 to TRBJ1-2; 12 bases align to TRBD1. Germline lookup yields CDR1 LGHNA and CDR2 YNFKEQ. The CDR3 spans 13 residues. Trimming took 6 bases from V and 8 from J; bases not matched to a gene: 4. CDR3 region: CASSRDRGQGYTF. In DNA form, the CDR3 reads TGTGCCAGCAGTCGGGACAGGGGGCAGGGCTACACCTTC.

The rearrangement joins TRBV28 to TRBJ2-2; no definite D call. Germline CDR1 MDHEN, CDR2 SYDVKM. The CDR3 sequence is 12 residues long. Trimming pared 6 bases from V and 5 bases from J, leaving 7 bases between. CDR3 sequence: CASSPRTGELFF. CDR3 nucleotides: TGTGCCAGCAGCCCCCGGACCGGGGAGCTGTTTTTT.

This chain connects TRBV30 to TRBJ1-4; D might be TRBD1 (5 bases). The CDR3 covers 15 residues. Germline V gene sequence: CDR1 GTSNPN, CDR2 SVGIG (reference sequence). V dropped 6 bases and J dropped 2 bases, with 16 bases sitting between them. The DNA of the CDR3 is TGTGCCTGTCCGGGGCGGGCTGCGACTAATGAAAAACTGTTTTTT. This encodes CACPGRAATNEKLFF.

This clone appeared a single time. The chain employs TRBV5-1 and TRBJ2-7; D is ambiguous. In germline, CDR1 is SGHRS, CDR2 YFSETQ. This CDR3 spans 14 amino acids. Here the CDR3 DNA reads TGCTCAAGCATGATGGACGGCAGCTCCTACGAGCAGTACTTC. Translation: CSSMMDGSSYEQYF.

The chain has TRBV5-1 and TRBJ1-1; D is uncertain. Germline V CDR1 and CDR2: SGHRS, YFSETQ. The CDR3 totals 13 residues. Trimming took 0 bases from V and 3 from J, leaving 6 bases between them. CDR3 sequence reads: CASSLDQDTEAFF. CDR3 DNA: TGCGCCAGCAGCTTGGATCAGGACACTGAAGCTTTCTTT.

The V and J genes are TRBV19 and TRBJ2-5; unclear D gene. The CDR3 has 17 residues. The V end lost 3 bases, the J end lost 3 bases, and 20 bases lay between the germline ends. Germline V gives CDR1 LNHDA, CDR2 SQIVND (reference sequence). The CDR3 DNA is TGTGCCAGTAGTATCCTAGGGTCGGCGTCTCAGAAAGAGACCCAGTACTTC. Translated: CASSILGSASQKETQYF.

The rearrangement uses TRBV5-1 and TRBJ2-2; possibly TRBD1 for D (6 bases). Deletions cut 2 bases from V and 9 bases from J, with 14 bases between. The germline V gene has CDR1 SGHRS and CDR2 YFSETQ. The CDR3 loop spans 14 amino acids. The CDR3 is CASSLGSDSRELFF. DNA of the CDR3: TGCGCCAGCAGCTTAGGATCGGACAGCCGGGAGCTGTTTTTT.

The CDR3 is CASSLPPRLAGVAGELFF. The CDR3 DNA sequence: TGTGCCAGCAGCTTACCCCCTCGGCTAGCGGGAGTCGCCGGGGAGCTGTTTTTT. The chain uses TRBV7-9 and TRBJ2-2, with 10 positions matching TRBD2. V dropped 2 bases and J dropped 6; count of bases not matched to a gene: 12. The germline V gene has CDR1 SEHNR and CDR2 FQNEAQ (reference sequence). The CDR3 sequence is 18 residues long.

V usage is TRBV5-5 and J usage is TRBJ2-7; possible D gene TRBD1, 5 bases. Per the germline V gene, CDR1 is SGHKS and CDR2 is YYEKEE (reference sequence). The germline V and J ends were trimmed by 0 bases and 2 bases, with 9 bases remaining between them. The CDR3 runs 14 residues. Here the CDR3 reads CASSLGQNAYEQYF. The CDR3 nucleotides read TGTGCCAGCAGCTTGGGACAGAACGCCTACGAGCAGTACTTC. The full variable domain, in which reference TRBV5-5 and TRBJ2-7 provide the parts outside the CDR3, is DAGVTQSPTHLIKTRGQQVTLRCSPISGHKSVSWYQQVLGQGPQFIFQYYEKEERGRGNFPDRFSARQFPNYSSELNVNALLLGDSALYLCASSLGQNAYEQYFGPGTRLTVT.

This clone is a singleton in its sample. This rearrangement joins TRBV6-5 to TRBJ2-5, with D unclear. V lost 5 bases and J 2 bases, leaving 15 bases between the germline ends. The germline CDR1 and CDR2 sequences are MNHEY and SVGAGI. This CDR3 comprises 15 residues. The DNA for the CDR3 is TGTGCCAGCAGTCGGCTCCCAGGAGCGCAAGAGACCCAGTACTTC. Protein product: CASSRLPGAQETQYF.

V and J are TRBV19 and TRBJ2-1; tentative D call: TRBD2 (6 bases). The V gene lost 3 bases and the J gene lost 0 bases, with 9 bases spanning the gap. Looked up from germline, CDR1 is LNHDA and CDR2 is SQIVND (reference sequence). The CDR3 has 15 amino acids. The CDR3 protein is CASSIAGSSYNEQFF. The CDR3 nucleotides read TGTGCCAGTAGTATTGCGGGGAGCTCCTACAATGAGCAGTTCTTC.

This clone was seen once. V and J are TRBV7-9 and TRBJ2-2, with TRBD2 matching over 11 bases. This CDR3 comprises 18 residues. Losses at the gene ends were 4 bases for V and 4 bases for J; bases not matched to a gene: 11. Germline V gives CDR1 SEHNR, CDR2 FQNEAQ (reference sequence). The CDR3 reads CASSSTPGLAVPTGELFF. CDR3 coding DNA: TGTGCCAGCAGCTCGACCCCGGGACTAGCGGTTCCCACCGGGGAGCTGTTTTTT. The variable domain in full, with the rest retrieved from reference TRBV7-9 and TRBJ2-2, is DTGVSQNPRHKITKRGQNVTFRCDPISEHNRLYWYRQTLGQGPEFLTYFQNEAQLEKSRLLSDRFSAERPKGSFSTLEIQRTEQGDSAMYLCASSSTPGLAVPTGELFFGEGSRLTVL.

The chain has TRBV19 and TRBJ1-2; 8 bases are a match to TRBD1. V shed 8 bases and J 4 bases; nucleotides not matched to a gene: 6. The length of the CDR3 is 13 residues. Germline V gene lookup returns CDR1 LNHDA and CDR2 SQIVND (reference sequence). CDR3 protein: CASWTGMGYGYTF. The CDR3 DNA follows: TGTGCCAGTTGGACAGGGATGGGCTATGGCTACACCTTC.

About this clone itself: The sample has other DNA sequences that encode this CDR3 too. The genes are TRBV5-1 and TRBJ2-5, with 8 bases aligning to TRBD2. The CDR3 is 15 amino acids. The germline gives CDR1 SGHRS, CDR2 YFSETQ. The trim removed 0 bases at V and 3 bases at J, leaving 4 bases unmatched. Written as DNA, the CDR3 is TGCGCCAGCAGCTTGGGGGGGACTAGAGAAGAGACCCAGTACTTC. Translation: CASSLGGTREETQYF.

This clone was seen only a few times. The chain couples TRBV10-3 to TRBJ2-7; maybe TRBD1 (6 bases). Germline V gene sequence: CDR1 ENHRY, CDR2 SYGVKD. Trimming shortened V by 11 bases and J by 3 bases, and 14 bases separated the two germline ends. The CDR3 has 12 amino acids. The CDR3 bases are TGTGCCTCCAGGGGATCAGGCTACGAGCAGTACTTC. Encoded protein: CASRGSGYEQYF.